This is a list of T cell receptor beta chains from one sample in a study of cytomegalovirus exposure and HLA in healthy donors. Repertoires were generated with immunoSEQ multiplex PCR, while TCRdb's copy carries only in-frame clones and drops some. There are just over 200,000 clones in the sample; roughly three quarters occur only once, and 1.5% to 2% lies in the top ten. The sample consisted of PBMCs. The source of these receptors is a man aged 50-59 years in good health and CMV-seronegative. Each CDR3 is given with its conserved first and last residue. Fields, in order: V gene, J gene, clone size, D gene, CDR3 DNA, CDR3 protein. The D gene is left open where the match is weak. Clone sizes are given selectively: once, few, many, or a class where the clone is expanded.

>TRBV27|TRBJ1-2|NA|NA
TGTGCCACGGGCGGGGGTGGCTATGGCTACACCTTC
CATGGGGYGYTF
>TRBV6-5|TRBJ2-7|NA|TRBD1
TGTGCCAGCAGTGCCTACGGACAGGGGGCGTACGAGCAGTACTTC
CASSAYGQGAYEQYF
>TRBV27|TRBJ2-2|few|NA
TGTGCCAGCAGCCCTCTAGCGACGACCGGGGAGCTGTTTTTT
CASSPLATTGELFF
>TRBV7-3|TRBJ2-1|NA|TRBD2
TGTGCCAGCAGCCCACTAGCGGGAGCCCACTCCAGGGGAAACAATGAGCAGTTCTTC
CASSPLAGAHSRGNNEQFF
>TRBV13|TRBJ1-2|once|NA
TGTGCCGGGTCCGGCCAGGCGTTCTATGGCTACACCTTC
CAGSGQAFYGYTF
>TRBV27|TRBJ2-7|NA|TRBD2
TGTGCCAGCAGTTTAGCGGGAGCTCACTACGAGCAGTACTTC
CASSLAGAHYEQYF
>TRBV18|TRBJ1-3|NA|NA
TGTGCCAGCTCGGGGGTTGCGGGACCCTTCTCTGGAAACACCATATATTTT
CASSGVAGPFSGNTIYF
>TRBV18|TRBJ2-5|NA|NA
TGTGCCAGCTCACCCTCGACAGGAGAAGAGACCCAGTACTTC
CASSPSTGEETQYF
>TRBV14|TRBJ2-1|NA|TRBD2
TGTGCCAGCAGCCTAGCGGGAGGGCTATACAATGAGCAGTTCTTC
CASSLAGGLYNEQFF
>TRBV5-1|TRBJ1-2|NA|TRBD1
TGCGCCAGCGGGCGAACCGGGACAGATGGCTACACCTTC
CASGRTGTDGYTF
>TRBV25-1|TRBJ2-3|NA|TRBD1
TGTGCCAGCGCAAGACAGGGGGGCACAGATACGCAGTATTTT
CASARQGGTDTQYF
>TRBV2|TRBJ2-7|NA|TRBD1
TGTGCCAGCAGACAGGGGGGATCTGGCTACGAGCAGTACTTC
CASRQGGSGYEQYF
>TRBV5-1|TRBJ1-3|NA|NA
TGCGCCAGCAGCCAGGGGCGCAGGGGACCTGGAAACACCATATATTTT
CASSQGRRGPGNTIYF
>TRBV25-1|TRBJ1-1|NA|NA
TGTGCCAGCAAAGGACAGCCCAACACTGAAGCTTTCTTT
CASKGQPNTEAFF
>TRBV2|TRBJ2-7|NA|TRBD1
TGTGCCAGCAGTGGGGACAGGGGGTCCGAGCAGTACTTC
CASSGDRGSEQYF
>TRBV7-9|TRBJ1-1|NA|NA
TGTGCCAGCAGCTTAAATCAACAGGTGAACACTGAAGCTTTCTTT
CASSLNQQVNTEAFF
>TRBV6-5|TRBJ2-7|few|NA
TGTGCCAGCAGTTTAAGCGGGCCTCCCTACGAGCAGTACTTC
CASSLSGPPYEQYF
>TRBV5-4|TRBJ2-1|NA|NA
TGTGCCAGCAGCCATTCGGACTTCTGGGGTACTGAGCAGTTCTTC
CASSHSDFWGTEQFF
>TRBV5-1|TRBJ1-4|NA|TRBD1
TGCGCCAGCAGCTTGGTGGGACAGGGAGCTAATGAAAAACTGTTTTTT
CASSLVGQGANEKLFF
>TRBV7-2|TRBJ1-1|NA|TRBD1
TGTGCCAGCAGCCGACAAGACAGGGCCCCTGAAGCTTTCTTT
CASSRQDRAPEAFF
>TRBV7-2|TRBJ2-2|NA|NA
TGTGCCAGCAGCTTACTCCCGAACACCGGGGAGCTGTTTTTT
CASSLLPNTGELFF
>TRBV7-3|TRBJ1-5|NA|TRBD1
TGTGCCAGCAGCTTGGGGACAGAATCAAGTCAGCCCCAGCATTTT
CASSLGTESSQPQHF
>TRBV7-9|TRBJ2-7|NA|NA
TGTGCCAGCAGCTTAGGAGGTCGCCCCTACGAGCAGTACTTC
CASSLGGRPYEQYF
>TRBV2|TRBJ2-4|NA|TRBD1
TGTGCCAGCAGACAGGAGCAGGGGGTAGCCAAAAACATTCAGTACTTC
CASRQEQGVAKNIQYF
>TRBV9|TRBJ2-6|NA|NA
TGTGCCAGCGGACCAACAGGGACTGGGGCCAACGTCCTGACTTTC
CASGPTGTGANVLTF
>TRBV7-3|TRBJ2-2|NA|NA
TGTGCCAGCAGCTATGGGGGCGCGCGGGCCGGGGAGCTGTTTTTT
CASSYGGARAGELFF
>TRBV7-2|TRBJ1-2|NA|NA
TGTGCCAGCAGCTCCCAGGGGTCCTATGGCTACACCTTC
CASSSQGSYGYTF
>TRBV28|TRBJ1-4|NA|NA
TGTGCCAGCAGTTTCGGTGAAAAACTGTTTTTT
CASSFGEKLFF
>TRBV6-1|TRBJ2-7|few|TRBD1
TGTGCCAGCAGTGAAGAGGTGACAGGGGTCCTCTCCTACGAGCAGTACTTC
CASSEEVTGVLSYEQYF
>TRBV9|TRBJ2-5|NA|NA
TGTGCCAGCAGCGTCGGGCCAGGGGCGGAGACCCAGTACTTC
CASSVGPGAETQYF
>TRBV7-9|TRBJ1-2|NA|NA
TGTGCCAGCAGCCAAGGGTACAGGGTTTCGGATGGCTACACCTTC
CASSQGYRVSDGYTF
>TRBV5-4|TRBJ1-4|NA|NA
TGTGCCAGCAGCGTTGACTGGACAACTAATGAAAAACTGTTTTTT
CASSVDWTTNEKLFF
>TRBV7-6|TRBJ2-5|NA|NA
TGTGCCAGCAGCTTAGGCGGGACGGTGCAAGAGACCCAGTACTTC
CASSLGGTVQETQYF
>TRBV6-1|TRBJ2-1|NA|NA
TGTGCCAGCAGTGAAGCGGAGACGTACAATGAGCAGTTCTTC
CASSEAETYNEQFF
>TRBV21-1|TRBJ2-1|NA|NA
TGTGCCAGCAGCAAAGGACGGGAGTTGGTCGATGAGCAGTTCTTC
CASSKGRELVDEQFF
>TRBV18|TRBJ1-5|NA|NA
TGTGCCAGCTCACCAACGACCCAAGGAGGCAATCAGCCCCAGCATTTT
CASSPTTQGGNQPQHF
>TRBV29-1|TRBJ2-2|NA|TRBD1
TGCAGCGTTGGGACAGGGCCCGGGGAGCTGTTTTTT
CSVGTGPGELFF
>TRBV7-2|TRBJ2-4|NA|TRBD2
TGTGCCAGCAGCTTAGCCCGCGGGACTAGCGGGAGGGAGGGGAACATTCAGTACTTC
CASSLARGTSGREGNIQYF
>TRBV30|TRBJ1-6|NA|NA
TGTGCCTGGAGATCAGGGCCTAGCTCCTATAATTCACCCCTCCACTTT
CAWRSGPSSYNSPLHF
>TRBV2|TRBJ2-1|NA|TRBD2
TGTGCCAGCAGTACTCCGGGACTAGCGGGAGTGGGTGAGCAGTTCTTC
CASSTPGLAGVGEQFF
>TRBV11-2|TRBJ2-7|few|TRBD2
TGTGCCAGCAGCGCTCAACTAGCGGGAGGGTACGAGCAGTACTTC
CASSAQLAGGYEQYF
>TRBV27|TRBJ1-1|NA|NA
TGTGCCAGCAGTTTAAAACAGGGACAGAACACTGAAGCTTTCTTT
CASSLKQGQNTEAFF
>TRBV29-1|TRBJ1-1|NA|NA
TGCAGCGTTGGAATCAAGCGGGTCTTT
CSVGIKRVF
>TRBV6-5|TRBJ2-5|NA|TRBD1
TGTGCCAGCACCCCGGACAGGCTACGACAAGAGACCCAGTACTTC
CASTPDRLRQETQYF
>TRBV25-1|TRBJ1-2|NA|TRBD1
TGTGCCAGCAGTGACCCGACAGGGAACTATGGCTACACCTTC
CASSDPTGNYGYTF
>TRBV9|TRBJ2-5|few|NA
TGTGCCAGCAGCGTAGACTCATGGGAGACCCAGTACTTC
CASSVDSWETQYF
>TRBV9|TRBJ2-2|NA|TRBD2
TGTGCCAGCAGCGGCACTAGCGGGAGCACCGGGGAGCTGTTTTTT
CASSGTSGSTGELFF
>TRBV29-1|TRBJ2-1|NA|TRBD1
TGCAGCGCAGGGACAGGGGTTTACAATGAGCAGTTCTTC
CSAGTGVYNEQFF
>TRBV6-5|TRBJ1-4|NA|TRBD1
TGTGCCAGCAGTTCCCAGACAGGGGGCGGTGAAAAACTGTTTTTT
CASSSQTGGGEKLFF
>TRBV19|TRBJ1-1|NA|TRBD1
TGTGCCAGTAGTATGGGGACAGGGAACACTGAAGCTTTCTTT
CASSMGTGNTEAFF
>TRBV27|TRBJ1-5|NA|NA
TGTGCCAGCAGCTCACAGGGTACTGGGCAGCCCCAGCATTTT
CASSSQGTGQPQHF
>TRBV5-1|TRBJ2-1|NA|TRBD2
TGCGCCAGCAGCTTGGATGGACTAGCGGGTAGGAGTTTTTCGGATGAGCAGTTCTTC
CASSLDGLAGRSFSDEQFF
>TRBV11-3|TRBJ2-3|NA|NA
TGTGCCAGCAGCTTAGAGGGCCGTAGCACAGATACGCAGTATTTT
CASSLEGRSTDTQYF
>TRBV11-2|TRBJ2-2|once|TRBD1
TGTGCCAGCAGCTTAGTGGGGACAGCCAACACCGGGGAGCTGTTTTTT
CASSLVGTANTGELFF
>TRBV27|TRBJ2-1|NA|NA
TGTGCCAGCAAAGAGGCGGGACTTATCTACAATGAGCAGTTCTTC
CASKEAGLIYNEQFF